The present entry profiles one T cell receptor beta chain with its context. What it recognizes is unknown. In the PCR, 60 Vbeta and 13 Jbeta primers were used. Method: immunoSEQ multiplex PCR; TCRdb's copy keeps in-frame clones and lacks some. The data hold 200,000 or so clones, with 82% observed a single time. Germline-derived CDR1 and CDR2 are MNHNS and SASEGT. With V trimmed by 5 bases and J by 6 bases, 7 bases remained unmatched. The CDR3 loop spans 13 amino acids. This sample was included in a study of cytomegalovirus exposure and HLA in healthy donors. Study observations and caveats: The likely explanation for a cluster of highly shared sequence variants was sequencing artifact.

The rearrangement joins TRBV6-1 to TRBJ2-7, with TRBD1 matching 7 bases. The sample comprised PBMCs. The origin of this receptor is a woman aged 40 to 50 in good health and CMV-seronegative. The CDR3 DNA is TGTGCCAGCAGTCACAGGGGCAATGGCGAGCAGTACTTC. It yields the protein CASSHRGNGEQYF.